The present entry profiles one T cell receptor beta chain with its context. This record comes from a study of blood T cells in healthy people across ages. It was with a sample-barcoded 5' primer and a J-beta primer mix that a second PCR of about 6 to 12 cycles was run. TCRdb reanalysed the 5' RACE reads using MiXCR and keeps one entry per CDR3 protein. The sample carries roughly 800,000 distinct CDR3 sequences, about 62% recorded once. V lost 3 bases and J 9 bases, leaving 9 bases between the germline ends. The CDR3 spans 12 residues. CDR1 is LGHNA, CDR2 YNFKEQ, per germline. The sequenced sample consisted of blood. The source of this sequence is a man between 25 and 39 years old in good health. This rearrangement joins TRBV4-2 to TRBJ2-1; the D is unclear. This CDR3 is CASSHRVGEQFF. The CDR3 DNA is TGTGCCAGCAGCCACCGGGTGGGTGAGCAGTTCTTC.